The sequence of this T cell receptor (beta chain) was determined in a study of beta chain features in type 1 diabetes. This clone was counted between two and nine times. As yet, its antigen is unknown. Expressed TCRB transcripts were sequenced because the entire RNA isolate underwent reverse transcription. Clones were sequenced by immunoSEQ multiplex PCR, and TCRdb holds only the in-frame ones, with some missing. The sample shows 250,000 or so clones, roughly 22% of them seen only once. There are 15 residues in the CDR3. Germline V gene data show CDR1 as SGHTA and CDR2 as FQGNSA. Trimming pared 5 bases from V and 4 bases from J, leaving 15 bases between. Whole-study results and caveats: In all four CD4+ subsets, TCRB CDR3 length was significantly, moderately reduced in type 1 diabetes.

Sequences were obtained from naive CD4+ T cells from blood. This sequence originates from a woman aged 40 to 50 with type 1 diabetes. The chain employs TRBV7-2 and TRBJ1-3, with D possibly matching TRBD1 (5 bases). The CDR3 sequence: CASSIGHGSGNTIYF. The CDR3 nucleotides are TGTGCCAGCAGCATTGGACATGGGTCGGGAAACACCATATATTTT. Full variable domain (missing parts from reference TRBV7-2 and TRBJ1-3): GAGVSQSPSNKVTEKGKDVELRCDPISGHTALYWYRQSLGQGLEFLIYFQGNSAPDKSGLPSDRFSAERTGGSVSTLTIQRTQQEDSAVYLCASSIGHGSGNTIYFGEGSWLTVV.